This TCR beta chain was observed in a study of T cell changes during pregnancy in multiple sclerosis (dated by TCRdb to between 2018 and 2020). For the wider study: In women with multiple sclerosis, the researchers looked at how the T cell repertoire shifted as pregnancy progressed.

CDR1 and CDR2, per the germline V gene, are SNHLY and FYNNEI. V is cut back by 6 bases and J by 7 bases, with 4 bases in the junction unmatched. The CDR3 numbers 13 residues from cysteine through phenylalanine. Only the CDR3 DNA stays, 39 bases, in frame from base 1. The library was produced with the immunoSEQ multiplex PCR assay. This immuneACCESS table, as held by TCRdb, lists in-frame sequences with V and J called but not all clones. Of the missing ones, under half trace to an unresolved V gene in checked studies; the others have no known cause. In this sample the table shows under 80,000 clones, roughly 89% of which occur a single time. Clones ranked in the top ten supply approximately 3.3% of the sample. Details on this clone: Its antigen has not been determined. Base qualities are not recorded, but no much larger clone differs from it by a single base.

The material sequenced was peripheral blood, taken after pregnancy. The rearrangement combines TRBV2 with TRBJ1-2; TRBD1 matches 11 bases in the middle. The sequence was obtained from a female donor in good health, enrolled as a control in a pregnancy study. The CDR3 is CASRGQGAGGYTF. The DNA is TGTGCCAGCAGAGGACAGGGGGCTGGTGGCTACACCTTC.